The clone carrying this T cell receptor beta chain occurred a few times. Study processing details: Amplification of reference gene primers provided the estimated nucleated cell counts. The protocol was immunoSEQ multiplex PCR, while the TCRdb copy is restricted to in-frame clones and leaves out a portion. That table is the source of V, J and clone size, and D and trimming were worked out from the DNA. The sample lists tens of thousands of clones; around 88% were seen once. This record belongs to a study of blood T cell repertoires in COVID-19. Study as a whole: Specimens from acute and convalescent COVID-19 originated in the United States, Italy and Spain. Sources were T cells, B-cell-depleted T cells, or PBMCs; the material itself was cDNA or gDNA.

The source material was peripheral blood. The receptor's source is a human donor in a cohort sampled during active COVID-19.

CDR3 loop: CASSLASDTFNYGYTF. The DNA for the CDR3 is TGCGCCAGCAGCTTGGCGTCGGACACCTTTAACTATGGCTACACCTTC. The chain carries TRBV5-1 and TRBJ1-2; tentatively, D is TRBD1 (5 bases). The CDR3 totals 16 residues. Looked up from germline, CDR1 is SGHRS and CDR2 is YFSETQ. Trimming took off 0 bases at V and 1 base at J, with 13 bases between the two ends.